The TCR beta chain under discussion was sequenced for a study of CD8 T cells in Susac syndrome. Under recently defined diagnostic criteria, the patients with Susac syndrome qualified as having definite or probable disease. The germline gives CDR1 SGHDT, CDR2 YYEEEE. V lost 0 bases to trimming and J lost 3 bases, with 8 bases between them. The CDR3 runs to 14 residues. With random hexamers, reverse transcription was performed on about 0.5 to 1 ug of RNA. Amplification of TCR beta CDR3 across 54 Vbeta and 13 Jbeta was performed with immunoSEQ multiplex PCR. MiXCR was run by TCRdb on the immunoSEQ multiplex PCR reads, yielding one entry per CDR3 protein. The sample lists 80,000 to 90,000 distinct CDR3 sequences, about 95% occurring once.

The sequenced sample consisted of CD8+ T cells from PBMCs. The TCR originated in a human donor with Susac syndrome. J is TRBJ2-3 and V is TRBV5-6, with D perhaps given as TRBD1 or TRBD2 (5 bases each). CDR3 sequence: CASSLGGTTDTQYF. Written as DNA, the CDR3 is TGTGCCAGCAGCTTGGGGGGGACGACAGATACGCAGTATTTT.